These 22 T cell receptor beta chains share one sample of origin, sequenced in a study of T-cell memory formation after mild COVID-19. Via MiXCR, TCRdb re-called the 5' RACE reads, giving one row per CDR3 protein. The table has fewer than 700,000 distinct CDR3 sequences, roughly 20% seen once. Sequenced material: PBMCs or a T cell subset sorted from them (not recorded which). The receptors were sampled from an adult woman who had mild COVID-19 (a few samples of this study predate the infection). Cell type and time point are not known.

The rearrangement uses TRBV7-9 and TRBJ1-1, with D perhaps matching TRBD1 (5 bases). Germline V CDR1 and CDR2: SEHNR, FQNEAQ (reference sequence). This CDR3 has 12 residues. Trimming stripped 3 bases from V and 6 bases from J, with 8 bases between. The CDR3 DNA follows: TGTGCCAGCAGCTTCCAGGGCGCTGAAGCTTTCTTT. Residues: CASSFQGAEAFF. Full variable domain (missing parts from reference TRBV7-9 and TRBJ1-1): DTGVSQNPRHKITKRGQNVTFRCDPISEHNRLYWYRQTLGQGPEFLTYFQNEAQLEKSRLLSDRFSAERPKGSFSTLEIQRTEQGDSAMYLCASSFQGAEAFFGQGTRLTVV.

The chain employs TRBV29-1 and TRBJ1-4; no clear D gene. CDR1 is SQVTM and CDR2 is ANQGSEA in the germline V gene. Trimming removed 7 bases from V and 7 bases from J, with 16 bases in between. CDR3 length: 13 residues. CDR3 sequence reads: CSALGPGGEKLFF. The CDR3 DNA is TGCAGCGCTCTGGGCCCGGGAGGTGAAAAACTGTTTTTT.

This clonotype was picked up a small number of times. V is TRBV2 and J is TRBJ2-1; tentatively, D is TRBD1 or TRBD2 (6 bases each). V was trimmed by 4 bases and J by 6 bases, leaving 19 bases between them. Germline assignment: CDR1 SNHLY and CDR2 FYNNEI. The CDR3 is 16 residues long. For the CDR3, the DNA is TGTGCCAGCAGTGCGCAGGGGACTCTGCTGGGCAATGAGCAGTTCTTC. It translates to CASSAQGTLLGNEQFF. Full variable domain (rest looked up from reference TRBV2 and TRBJ2-1): EPEVTQTPSHQVTQMGQEVILRCVPISNHLYFYWYRQILGQKVEFLVSFYNNEISEKSEIFDDQFSVERPDGSNFTLKIRSTKLEDSAMYFCASSAQGTLLGNEQFFGPGTRLTVL.

The rearrangement links TRBV7-9 to TRBJ2-3; TRBD2 matches 9 bases. The V gene end was trimmed by 2 bases and the J gene end by 0 bases; junction bases not matched to a gene: 15. The V gene's germline CDR1 is SEHNR and CDR2 FQNEAQ (reference sequence). This CDR3 comprises 20 residues. The CDR3 coding sequence is TGTGCCAGCAGCTTACCTCCGGGACTAGCATCCCGAAGTAGCACAGATACGCAGTATTTT. It translates to CASSLPPGLASRSSTDTQYF.

This clonotype was counted a few times. The chain links TRBV12-3 or TRBV12-4 to TRBJ2-5, with D possibly called TRBD1 or TRBD2 (5 bases each). Trimming removed 3 bases at V and 5 bases at J, with 19 bases between. CDR3 length: 16 residues. Here the CDR3 DNA reads TGTGCCAGCAGTTTTTTGCCCGGGACGGGAAGGGAGACCCAGTACTTC. It encodes CASSFLPGTGRETQYF.

There are a few counts of this clonotype. The CDR3 here is CASSIGGSGELFF. DNA for the CDR3: TGTGCCAGTAGCATCGGGGGGTCCGGGGAGCTGTTTTTT. The chain employs TRBV19 and TRBJ2-2; 7 nucleotides align to TRBD2. In germline, CDR1 is LNHDA, CDR2 SQIVND (reference sequence). V gave up 6 bases and J gave up 6 bases; unmatched junction bases: 4. The CDR3 runs to 13 residues.

This clonotype was recorded at least ten times. This chain joins TRBV4-1 and TRBJ1-2; D gene ambiguous. Per the germline V gene, CDR1 is MGHRA and CDR2 is YSYEKL. This CDR3 is 13 amino acids long. V dropped 6 bases and J dropped 0 bases, with 8 bases sitting between them. CDR3 region: CASSGVANYGYTF. Written as DNA, the CDR3 is TGCGCCAGCAGTGGGGTGGCTAACTATGGCTACACCTTC.

This clonotype was seen a few times. This rearrangement joins TRBV20-1 to TRBJ2-3; D gene uncertain. The CDR3 extends over 14 amino acids. V was clipped by 2 bases and J by 0 bases, with 9 bases between them. Germline loops: CDR1 DFQATT, CDR2 SNEGSKA (reference sequence). The CDR3 DNA follows: TGCAGTGCTAGATTCAGGCCCAGCACAGATACGCAGTATTTT. Translating it yields CSARFRPSTDTQYF.

V gene TRBV7-8 combines with J gene TRBJ2-7, with D possibly called TRBD1 or TRBD2 (5 bases each). There are 16 residues in the CDR3. CDR1 SGHVS and CDR2 FQNEAQ come from the germline V gene. Trimming took off 5 bases at V and 1 base at J, with 18 bases between the two ends. The CDR3, as DNA: TGTGCCAGCAGCCCCAATCCCTATGGGGGATCCTACGAGCAGTACTTC. This codes for CASSPNPYGGSYEQYF.

This clonotype was recorded at least ten times. The rearrangement joins TRBV5-1 to TRBJ2-3, with 10 bases matching TRBD1. J was trimmed by 1 base and V by 0 bases; bases with no gene match: 5. The CDR3 covers 17 residues. Germline-derived CDR1 and CDR2 are SGHRS and YFSETQ. In DNA form, the CDR3 reads TGCGCCAGCAGCTTGGCGACAGGGGGCGCGGGCACAGATACGCAGTATTTT. Its protein product is CASSLATGGAGTDTQYF.

The rearrangement joins TRBV30 to TRBJ2-2; D is possibly TRBD1 or TRBD2 (5 bases each). The V gene's germline CDR1 is GTSNPN and CDR2 SVGIG (reference sequence). This CDR3 spans 13 amino acids. V was cut by 2 bases and J by 8 bases, with 12 bases left in between. The CDR3 coding sequence is TGTGCCTGGAGTATGCGAGGGGCTGGGGAGCTGTTTTTT. Residues: CAWSMRGAGELFF.

The chain combines TRBV27 with TRBJ2-5; D gene uncertain. Trimming took 5 bases from V and 4 from J, leaving 20 bases between them. Germline V gene lookup returns CDR1 MNHEY and CDR2 SMNVEV (reference sequence). There are 16 residues in the CDR3. Here the CDR3 DNA reads TGTGCCAGCAGTCCGATCACTTTCTCGTTGAGAGAGACCCAGTACTTC. Its translation is CASSPITFSLRETQYF.

There are many counts of this clonotype. The gene calls are TRBV7-2 and TRBJ1-2, with D uncertain. CDR1 is SGHTA, CDR2 FQGNSA, per germline. The V gene lost 1 base and the J gene lost 4 bases, with 10 bases spanning the gap. The CDR3 extends over 14 amino acids. In DNA form, the CDR3 reads TGTGCCAGCAGCTTAGGTCTGCAGGCCTATGGCTACACCTTC. Protein sequence: CASSLGLQAYGYTF.

This chain connects TRBV27 to TRBJ1-6; D is unresolved. The CDR3 loop spans 14 amino acids. V lost 6 bases and J 9 bases, leaving 15 bases between the germline ends. In germline, CDR1 is MNHEY, CDR2 SMNVEV (reference sequence). The CDR3 DNA reads TGTGCCAGCAGCGCTCCTGGTGGGATTTCACCCCTCCACTTT. This translates into CASSAPGGISPLHF.

This clonotype was recorded a few times. The chain has TRBV6-1 and TRBJ2-1; 10 bases line up with TRBD1. The CDR3 runs 17 residues. The V and J ends lost 6 bases and 0 bases, in that order; junction bases with no gene match: 8. Germline-derived CDR1 and CDR2 are MNHNS and SASEGT. The CDR3 coding sequence is TGTGCCAGCAGCCTCGGGACAGGGGTGAGCTCCTACAATGAGCAGTTCTTC. Translation gives CASSLGTGVSSYNEQFF.

The V and J genes are TRBV6-5 and TRBJ2-1, with 8 bases fitting TRBD2. The CDR3 extends over 16 amino acids. V lost 0 bases and J lost 9; bases outside the gene matches: 10. Germline assignment: CDR1 MNHEY and CDR2 SVGAGI. CDR3 bases: TGTGCCAGCAGTTACTCTCTCGGCGGGAGGACCGTTGAGCAGTTCTTC. Encoded protein: CASSYSLGGRTVEQFF.

The rearrangement uses TRBV7-2 and TRBJ2-3, with TRBD2 identical over 10 bases. In germline, CDR1 is SGHTA, CDR2 FQGNSA. The CDR3 totals 21 residues. V was pared by 5 bases and J by 5 bases, with 25 bases of the junction left unmatched. The CDR3 loop reads CASSQNRASGVAAGGRDTQYF. CDR3 sequence (DNA): TGTGCCAGCAGCCAAAACCGGGCCTCTGGGGTCGCAGCGGGAGGGAGAGATACGCAGTATTTT.

In this sample, this clonotype turned up a few times. V is TRBV27 and J is TRBJ2-1; 10 bases are shared with TRBD2. With 3 bases clipped from V and 9 bases from J, the junction kept 5 bases outside the gene matches. Germline CDR1 is MNHEY and CDR2 is SMNVEV (reference sequence). The CDR3 runs 14 residues. This CDR3 is CASSFALAGSEQFF. CDR3 sequence (DNA): TGTGCCAGCAGTTTCGCACTAGCGGGAAGTGAGCAGTTCTTC.

This clonotype was recorded only once. The chain employs TRBV7-2 and TRBJ2-5; TRBD2 matches at 8 bases. This CDR3 contains 17 residues. Germline lookup yields CDR1 SGHTA and CDR2 FQGNSA. With 5 bases clipped from V and 4 bases from J, the junction kept 15 bases outside the gene matches. This CDR3 reads CASSRGSGKITGETQYF. CDR3 nucleotides: TGTGCCAGCAGCCGAGGTAGCGGGAAAATAACGGGAGAGACCCAGTACTTC.

CDR3 sequence (DNA): TGTGCCTGTATGATCGGACAGAACCAAGAGACCCAGTACTTC. Its translation: CACMIGQNQETQYF. The chain has TRBV30 and TRBJ2-5; D perhaps matches TRBD1 (6 bases). This CDR3 is 14 amino acids long. Germline V CDR1 and CDR2: GTSNPN, SVGIG (reference sequence). Trimming stripped 6 bases from V and 0 bases from J, with 14 bases between.

V gene TRBV20-1 combines with J gene TRBJ1-2, with a weak D call TRBD1 (6 bases). The CDR3 length is 16 residues. From germline, CDR1 is DFQATT and CDR2 SNEGSKA (reference sequence). Trimming shortened V by 4 bases and J by 3 bases, and 21 bases separated the two germline ends. The CDR3, as DNA: TGCAGTGCTAAGGGGGAGCGGGACTTAAAGGACTATGGCTACACCTTC. Translating it yields CSAKGERDLKDYGYTF.

The genes are TRBV13 and TRBJ2-3; maybe TRBD2 (6 bases). This CDR3 spans 15 amino acids. Germline V gene lookup returns CDR1 PRHDT and CDR2 FYEKMQ (reference sequence). Trimming shortened V by 5 bases and J by 5 bases, and 17 bases separated the two germline ends. CDR3 in amino acids: CASSPRDLRGDTQYF. In DNA form, the CDR3 reads TGTGCCAGCAGCCCCCGGGACTTGCGGGGAGATACGCAGTATTTT.